This TCR beta chain is from a study of beta chain features in type 1 diabetes. Isolated RNA was reverse transcribed in full, so expressed TCRB transcripts were sequenced. The table came from immunoSEQ multiplex PCR; TCRdb's copy has only in-frame clones and leaves some out. The sample carries some 150,000 clones, around 51% recorded once. This CDR3 contains 17 residues. The germline CDR1 and CDR2 sequences are KGHSH and LQKENI. V was pared by 4 bases and J by 4 bases, with 10 bases of the junction left unmatched. The sample was Tregs from blood. V usage is TRBV18 and J usage is TRBJ1-3; 10 bases match TRBD1. The origin of this receptor is a man younger than 30 in good health. In DNA, the CDR3 is TGTGCCAGCTCACTGCAGTCCGGGACAGGGGTCGGAAACACCATATATTTT. Translated: CASSLQSGTGVGNTIYF.